This TCR beta chain was retrieved from a study of blood T cell repertoires in COVID-19. On the study more broadly: Specimens from acute and convalescent COVID-19 originated in the United States, Italy and Spain.

The length of the CDR3 is 14 residues. From germline, CDR1 is SGHDT and CDR2 YYEEEE. V trimming: 2 bases; J trimming: 4 bases; junction bases outside the gene matches: 5. In the original workflow: Amplification of reference gene primers was used by the study to estimate nucleated cell counts. The protocol was immunoSEQ multiplex PCR, while the TCRdb copy is restricted to in-frame clones and leaves out a portion. D and trimming were read from the DNA, whereas the V and J calls and clone size are those reported in that table. Of 140,000 to 150,000 clones in the sample, roughly four fifths were seen once.

The sample was peripheral blood. The sequence was collected from a human donor with acute or convalescent COVID-19. The donor label of this sample is uncertain. The rearrangement uses TRBV5-6 and TRBJ2-7; 8 positions agree with TRBD2. The CDR3 spells CASSFRGGAYEQYV. CDR3 in DNA: TGTGCCAGCAGCTTTCGGGGGGGCGCGTACGAGCAGTACGTC.